Presented here are 17 T cell receptor beta chains from one specimen sequenced in a study of T cells after yellow fever vaccination. One entry per CDR3 protein results from TCRdb running MiXCR on the 5' RACE reads. This sample has some 400,000 distinct CDR3 sequences, with around 20% found just once. Specimen: PBMCs, collected before the yellow fever booster vaccination. The receptors were sampled from a young man who received the YFV17D yellow fever vaccine.

The chain links TRBV3-1 to TRBJ1-2, with TRBD1 as a possible D gene (5 bases). The CDR3 spans 13 residues. Between the trimmed V and J ends, which lost 4 bases and 6 bases, there was a span of 12 bases. Per the germline V gene, CDR1 is LGHDT and CDR2 is YNNKEL (reference sequence). The CDR3, as DNA: TGTGCCAGCAGCCCCCCGGGACTTCATGGCTACACCTTC. It translates to CASSPPGLHGYTF.

This clonotype has just a few counts. The chain employs TRBV7-6 and TRBJ2-7; 9 bases line up with TRBD1. The ends lost 2 bases at V and 11 bases at J; junction bases unmatched: 13. The CDR3 has 15 residues. Germline V lookup: CDR1 SGHVS, CDR2 FNYEAQ. CDR3 sequence (DNA): TGTGCCAGCAGCTTATCAGCGTCCCGGGACAGGGAAAAGTACTTC. It is translated as CASSLSASRDREKYF. Full variable domain (rest looked up from reference TRBV7-6 and TRBJ2-7): GAGVSQSPRYKVTKRGQDVALRCDPISGHVSLYWYRQALGQGPEFLTYFNYEAQQDKSGLPNDRFSAERPEGSISTLTIQRTEQRDSAMYRCASSLSASRDREKYFGPGTRLTVT.

The J gene is TRBJ2-5, the V gene TRBV6-1, with D hard to call. The germline V and J ends were trimmed by 4 bases and 1 base, with 13 bases remaining between them. Germline V gives CDR1 MNHNS, CDR2 SASEGT. The CDR3 covers 15 residues. Written as DNA, the CDR3 is TGTGCCAGCAGTGTACAATCCCGAATCCAAGAGACCCAGTACTTC. Protein: CASSVQSRIQETQYF.

This clonotype was seen repeatedly, ten times or more. The chain joins TRBV6-2 or TRBV6-3 to TRBJ2-7; the D call may be TRBD1 or TRBD2 (6 bases each). CDR3 size: 18 residues. V lost 8 bases and J 3 bases, leaving 29 bases between the germline ends. Looked up from germline, CDR1 is MNHEY and CDR2 is SVGEGT. The CDR3 here is CASFSGRQPRRGVYEQYV. For the CDR3, the DNA is TGTGCCAGCTTCTCGGGGCGGCAACCTCGTAGGGGGGTCTACGAGCAGTACGTC.

The chain uses TRBV6-2 or TRBV6-3 and TRBJ1-1; D is ambiguous. Germline V gene lookup returns CDR1 MNHEY and CDR2 SVGEGT. The V gene lost 3 bases and the J gene lost 5 bases, with 10 bases spanning the gap. The CDR3 loop spans 13 amino acids. CDR3 region: CASSYGVATEAFF. The CDR3, as DNA: TGTGCCAGCAGTTATGGGGTAGCGACTGAAGCTTTCTTT.

CDR3 DNA sequence: TGTGCCAGCAGCCAAGAAGCCCCCGGGGAGCTGTTTTTT. The encoded protein is CASSQEAPGELFF. The chain carries TRBV4-2 and TRBJ2-2; D ambiguous. The germline V gene encodes CDR1 LGHNA and CDR2 YNFKEQ. The CDR3 is 13 residues long. The ends were cut back, 0 bases at V and 6 bases at J, with 5 bases in the middle.

The rearrangement uses TRBV29-1 and TRBJ2-7; 12 bases map to TRBD1. Germline values: CDR1 SQVTM, CDR2 ANQGSEA. The CDR3 sequence is 16 residues long. The ends lost 4 bases at V and 4 bases at J; junction bases unmatched: 11. CDR3 protein: CSVVRPRDRGRYEQYV. Here the CDR3 DNA reads TGCAGCGTTGTTAGGCCCCGGGACAGGGGGCGTTACGAGCAGTACGTC.

This clonotype came up a few times. The rearrangement uses TRBV4-3 and TRBJ2-3; 7 bases agree with TRBD2. V lost 0 bases to trimming and J lost 0 bases; unmatched junction nucleotides: 6. Germline values: CDR1 LGHNA, CDR2 YSLEER. CDR3 length equals 17 residues. The CDR3 protein is CASSQEGRAGSTDTQYF. CDR3 in DNA: TGCGCCAGCAGCCAAGAAGGTCGAGCGGGGAGCACAGATACGCAGTATTTT.

The rearrangement uses TRBV6-5 and TRBJ1-3, with D possibly TRBD1 on 5 matching bases. V dropped 7 bases and J dropped 0 bases, with 19 bases sitting between them. Germline CDR1 is MNHEY and CDR2 is SVGAGI. The CDR3 extends over 17 amino acids. This CDR3 is CASKGPLGVPSGNTIYF. The CDR3 region has the DNA TGTGCCAGCAAAGGTCCTTTAGGGGTCCCCTCTGGAAACACCATATATTTT.

The table lists this clonotype with many counts. The genes are TRBV12-3 or TRBV12-4 and TRBJ2-1; the D gene is possibly TRBD2 (6 bases). The CDR3 has 14 residues. V was shortened by 4 bases and J by 4 bases, with 11 bases between the two germline ends. This chain's CDR3 is CASSWPSEYNEQFF. CDR3 bases: TGTGCCAGCAGTTGGCCTAGCGAGTACAATGAGCAGTTCTTC.

The rearrangement links TRBV7-9 to TRBJ1-2; TRBD1 matches at 8 bases. The trim removed 1 base at V and 8 bases at J, leaving 12 bases unmatched. The CDR3 totals 16 residues. Germline V CDR1 and CDR2: SEHNR, FQNEAQ (reference sequence). The CDR3 loop reads CASSLEQGGSSHGYTF. CDR3 nucleotides: TGTGCCAGCAGCTTAGAACAGGGGGGAAGTTCTCACGGCTACACCTTC.

The chain links TRBV3-2 to TRBJ2-1; the table's TRBD2 call for D was not verified on the DNA. TRBV3-2 is deemed a pseudogene. This CDR3 comprises 18 residues. In nucleotides, the CDR3 is TGTGCCAGCAGTAGGTTAGCGGGGGGACAACTCTCCTACAATGAGCAGTTCTTC. It translates to CASSRLAGGQLSYNEQFF.

This clonotype was counted many times. The chain is built from TRBV29-1 and TRBJ2-1; D is ambiguous. CDR3 length equals 13 residues. Trimming removed 0 bases from V and 10 bases from J, with 13 bases in between. The germline V gene has CDR1 SQVTM and CDR2 ANQGSEA. CDR3: CSVEDQSSREQFF. DNA of the CDR3: TGCAGCGTTGAAGATCAAAGTTCCAGGGAGCAGTTCTTC.

This clonotype was counted only a few times. The rearrangement joins TRBV7-9 to TRBJ2-1; the D is unclear. The V gene's germline CDR1 is SEHNR and CDR2 FQNEAQ (reference sequence). The CDR3 is 15 residues long. Trimming removed 4 bases at V and 2 bases at J, with 12 bases between. This CDR3 reads CASSSPGGAYNEQFF. DNA for the CDR3: TGTGCCAGCAGCTCGCCGGGCGGAGCCTACAATGAGCAGTTCTTC. The variable domain in full, with the rest retrieved from reference TRBV7-9 and TRBJ2-1, is DTGVSQNPRHKITKRGQNVTFRCDPISEHNRLYWYRQTLGQGPEFLTYFQNEAQLEKSRLLSDRFSAERPKGSFSTLEIQRTEQGDSAMYLCASSSPGGAYNEQFFGPGTRLTVL.

This clonotype was observed a handful of times. This chain joins TRBV13 and TRBJ1-6; TRBD1 might be the D (5 bases). Per germline, CDR1 PRHDT and CDR2 FYEKMQ (reference sequence). V lost 3 bases to trimming and J lost 8 bases, with 14 bases between them. The CDR3 is 15 amino acids. CDR3 protein: CASSFRSGGDSPLHF. The DNA for the CDR3 is TGTGCCAGCAGCTTTCGAAGCGGGGGGGATTCACCCCTCCACTTT.

The J gene is TRBJ1-6, the V gene TRBV7-9; D call uncertain. The CDR3 contains 13 residues. Germline V lookup: CDR1 SEHNR, CDR2 FQNEAQ (reference sequence). V was trimmed by 5 bases and J by 5 bases, leaving 7 bases between them. CDR3 DNA sequence: TGTGCCAGCAGCCTGGTAAATAATTCACCCCTCCACTTT. It encodes CASSLVNNSPLHF.

This clonotype was seen a single time. V is TRBV4-3 and J is TRBJ2-1; 13 positions match TRBD2. The trim removed 0 bases at V and 2 bases at J, leaving 4 bases unmatched. This CDR3 has 18 amino acids. CDR1 is LGHNA, CDR2 YSLEER, per germline. The CDR3 nucleotides read TGCGCCAGCAGCCAAGATCCCACTAGCGGGGGGGCCTACAATGAGCAGTTCTTC. Its protein product is CASSQDPTSGGAYNEQFF.